This TCR beta chain was recorded in a study of cytomegalovirus exposure and HLA in healthy donors. General study results and limits: In a later analysis, HLA-associated beta chains showed higher expansion and lower generation probabilities than comparable chains. There was a cluster of highly shared sequence variants that was likely a sequencing artifact. Researchers reported from a later analysis that most CMV-associated TCR beta chains appeared HLA-restricted. Later findings reportedly placed an Asian-associated ancestry cluster below the approximately 670-donor mean for N-insertions.

PCR used 60 Vbeta primers and 13 Jbeta primers. Generated by immunoSEQ multiplex PCR, the TCRdb table keeps only in-frame clones and is missing some. The table for this sample gives about 48,000 clones. Germline CDR1 MNHNS, CDR2 SASEGT. This CDR3 has 13 residues. Trimming removed 2 bases at V and 8 bases at J, with 12 bases between. On this clone itself: Its antigen is currently unknown.

This sequence joins TRBV6-1 and TRBJ1-2; the D gene is possibly TRBD1 (5 bases). The clonotype was recovered from a male donor in good health and CMV-seropositive. Sequencing was done on a sample of PBMCs. CDR3 in amino acids: CASSERGVSGYTF. As DNA, the CDR3 is TGTGCCAGCAGTGAACGGGGGGTGAGCGGCTACACCTTC.